A selection of T cell receptor beta chains follows, all from one sample in a study of shared clonotypes between healthy human individuals. Data came from immunoSEQ multiplex PCR; TCRdb stores just in-frame clones and leaves some out. The repertoire includes hundreds of thousands of clones, roughly 77% of them detected once, and over 10% sits in the top ten. Sequencing was carried out using PBMCs. These receptors came from a woman aged 40 to 55 in good health. Some clones in this sample may be carry-over from other donors' samples. Each CDR3 is given with its conserved first and last residue. D genes are given only for firm matches. Only part of the rows carry a size: once, few, many, or a class if the clone is expanded.

abundance | d_gene | j_gene | v_gene | CDR3nt | CDR3aa
once | - | TRBJ2-4 | TRBV5-5 | TGTGCCAGCAGCTTGAACTCTCCCCTGGGACAGTACTTC | CASSLNSPLGQYF
- | TRBD1 | TRBJ1-2 | TRBV28 | TGTGCCAGCACCCCCCCCAACTACAGGGGCGCTAGGGGCTACACCTTC | CASTPPNYRGARGYTF
- | TRBD2 | TRBJ2-7 | TRBV2 | TGTGCCAGCAACTGGGGCGCGGGGAGGGCACGCTCCTACGAGCAGTACTTC | CASNWGAGRARSYEQYF
- | - | TRBJ2-7 | TRBV28 | TGTGCCAGCAGTGCCGACCTAGGCTACGAGCAGTACTTC | CASSADLGYEQYF
many | TRBD2 | TRBJ2-2 | TRBV7-9 | TGTGCCAGCAGCTTAGGACTAGCGGCCGGGGAGCTGTTTTTT | CASSLGLAAGELFF
- | - | TRBJ1-2 | TRBV4-2 | TGTGCCAGCAGCCAAGGGTCCGGACAGTTGGTCTATGGCTACACCTTC | CASSQGSGQLVYGYTF
- | - | TRBJ2-1 | TRBV5-4 | TGTGCCAGCAGCTTGGGGAGCGGAACTACCTACAATGAGCAGTTCTTC | CASSLGSGTTYNEQFF
- | - | TRBJ2-3 | TRBV11-2 | TGTGCCAGCAGCTTAGGGAGACATACGCAGTATTTT | CASSLGRHTQYF
- | - | TRBJ2-7 | TRBV28 | TGTGCCAGCAGTTCCCCGGACCGCTACGAGCAGTACTTC | CASSSPDRYEQYF
many | - | TRBJ1-1 | TRBV21-1 | TGTGCCAGCAGTTACCGACGGAGGAATATGAACACTGAAGCTTTCTTT | CASSYRRRNMNTEAFF
- | TRBD1 | TRBJ1-5 | TRBV6-5 | TGTGCCAGCAGGAAGACAGGGGTAGACAATCAGCCCCAGCATTTT | CASRKTGVDNQPQHF
- | - | TRBJ2-1 | TRBV19 | TGTGCCAGTAGTATAGTGTGGGCGGTCAACTACAATGAGCAGTTCTTC | CASSIVWAVNYNEQFF
few | TRBD1 | TRBJ2-7 | TRBV15 | TGTGCCACCAGCAGAGATCGGGCAGGGGGCGGCGAGCAGTACTTC | CATSRDRAGGGEQYF
- | TRBD2 | TRBJ2-7 | TRBV27 | TGTGCCAGCAGTCAACAGACTGGGACTAGCGTGTCCGAGCAGTACTTC | CASSQQTGTSVSEQYF
- | - | TRBJ2-1 | TRBV19 | TGTGCCAGTAGTATAGGTTCCCTCAATGAGCAGTTCTTC | CASSIGSLNEQFF
- | TRBD2 | TRBJ2-5 | TRBV28 | TGTGCCAGCAGCGTGGCTAGCGGGAGGCCGGAGACCCAGTACTTC | CASSVASGRPETQYF
- | TRBD2 | TRBJ2-7 | TRBV5-1 | TGCGCCAGCAGCTCTACCGGGACTAGAGTTGGAGAGCAGTACTTC | CASSSTGTRVGEQYF
- | - | TRBJ2-5 | TRBV18 | TGTGCCAGCTCACCACCTGACTCTTCCGTTTACCAAGAGACCCAGTACTTC | CASSPPDSSVYQETQYF
once | - | TRBJ2-5 | TRBV7-6 | TGTGCCAGCAGCTCATCTTTTACCCAGTACTTC | CASSSSFTQYF
- | - | TRBJ1-5 | TRBV28 | TGTGCCAGCAGTTTATGGACCGGGACGGCAAATCAGCCCCAGCATTTT | CASSLWTGTANQPQHF
- | TRBD2 | TRBJ2-7 | TRBV19 | TGTGCCAGTGGACTAGCGGGAGGTGTCTACGAGCAGTACTTC | CASGLAGGVYEQYF
few | TRBD2 | TRBJ2-7 | TRBV10-3 | TGTGCCATCAGTAAAATAGCGGGAAACTCCTACGAGCAGTACTTC | CAISKIAGNSYEQYF
- | TRBD1 | TRBJ2-7 | TRBV29-1 | TGCAGCGGTGGGACAGGGTACTACGAGCAGTACTTC | CSGGTGYYEQYF
many | TRBD1 | TRBJ2-3 | TRBV5-1 | TGCGCCAGCAGCGGACAGGGGCAGGGCACAGATACGCAGTATTTT | CASSGQGQGTDTQYF
few | TRBD2 | TRBJ2-2 | TRBV10-1 | TGCGCCAGCAGTGAGTCGGCTAGCGGGAGGGCCCTGGCCGGGGAGCTGTTTTTT | CASSESASGRALAGELFF
- | - | TRBJ2-2 | TRBV6-6 | TGTGCCAGCAGTTACCCAGGGAATGGCGGGGAGCTGTTTTTT | CASSYPGNGGELFF
- | - | TRBJ2-7 | TRBV21-1 | TGTGCCAGCAGCCCACGTACATCCGGGCCCCTCTCCTACGAGCAGTACTTC | CASSPRTSGPLSYEQYF
- | TRBD2 | TRBJ2-4 | TRBV9 | TGTGCCAGCAGCGCCCGAGCGGGAGGGGAAAACATTCAGTACTTC | CASSARAGGENIQYF
- | - | TRBJ2-3 | TRBV27 | TGTGCCAGCAGGGCACAAGGAGATACGCAGTATTTT | CASRAQGDTQYF
- | - | TRBJ2-2 | TRBV5-6 | TGTGCCAGCAGCCCGGCGACTAGGCGGAACACCGGGGAGCTGTTTTTT | CASSPATRRNTGELFF
- | - | TRBJ2-3 | TRBV7-6 | TGTGCCAGCAGCTTAGGGACCTACACAGATACGCAGTATTTT | CASSLGTYTDTQYF
- | TRBD2 | TRBJ2-6 | TRBV4-2 | TGTGCCAGCAGCCAAGACCTTCCTAGCGGGAGGGCGTACGGGGCCAACGTCCTGACTTTC | CASSQDLPSGRAYGANVLTF
- | - | TRBJ2-1 | TRBV7-3 | TGTGCCAGCAGCCAAAGGGCGGACAATGAGCAGTTCTTC | CASSQRADNEQFF
- | TRBD2 | TRBJ2-1 | TRBV10-1 | TGCGCCAGCAGTGAGGCGGGAGGGGATGAGCAGTTCTTC | CASSEAGGDEQFF
few | - | TRBJ1-1 | TRBV11-2 | TGTGCCAGCAGCTTTGATGTCGCTGAAGCTTTCTTT | CASSFDVAEAFF
- | TRBD2 | TRBJ2-7 | TRBV7-2 | TGTGCCAGCAGCTTAGGCCTACTAGCGGGGGGTTACGAGCAGTACTTC | CASSLGLLAGGYEQYF
- | - | TRBJ2-3 | TRBV11-2 | TGTGCCAGCAGCTTAGGGGGGACGCCCACAGATACGCAGTATTTT | CASSLGGTPTDTQYF
few | TRBD2 | TRBJ2-7 | TRBV30 | TGTGCCTGGACTGCACTAGCGGGAGGCTACGAGCAGTACTTC | CAWTALAGGYEQYF
- | - | TRBJ1-3 | TRBV29-1 | TGCAGCGTTGAAATTGACCGAGTTGGAAACACCATATATTTT | CSVEIDRVGNTIYF
- | - | TRBJ2-5 | TRBV27 | TGTGCCAGCAGTTTAGGGGGCAGGGGATTGAAAGAGACCCAGTACTTC | CASSLGGRGLKETQYF
- | TRBD1 | TRBJ2-2 | TRBV9 | TGTGCCAGCAATGACAGGGGGACCGGGGAGCTGTTTTTT | CASNDRGTGELFF
- | TRBD1 | TRBJ1-4 | TRBV5-1 | TGCGCCAGCAGCTTGAACAGGGGGAGTGAAAAACTGTTTTTT | CASSLNRGSEKLFF
- | - | TRBJ1-5 | TRBV29-1 | TGCAGCGTTGGGTATGGGGGGGATCAGCCCCAGCATTTT | CSVGYGGDQPQHF
- | - | TRBJ1-5 | TRBV7-8 | TGTGCCAGCAGCTTAGCCAGTTTGCCCCAGCATTTT | CASSLASLPQHF
- | TRBD1 | TRBJ2-1 | TRBV10-3 | TGTGCCATCAGGGGACAGGGAAATGATGAGCAGTTCTTC | CAIRGQGNDEQFF
once | - | TRBJ2-7 | TRBV15 | TGTGCCACCCTTCAGGAGGGGACAAACGAGCAGTACTTC | CATLQEGTNEQYF
- | - | TRBJ2-4 | TRBV5-1 | TGCGCCAGCAGCCCCGGTTCTCTCGGGGCCAAAAACATTCAGTACTTC | CASSPGSLGAKNIQYF
- | - | TRBJ1-2 | TRBV7-2 | TGTGCCAGCAGCTTAAGAACCGGGACGGAGAGCTATGGCTACACCTTC | CASSLRTGTESYGYTF
- | - | TRBJ2-4 | TRBV9 | TGTGCCAGCAGCGTAGGTGTGGGACGTCCAAACATTCAGTACTTC | CASSVGVGRPNIQYF
- | - | TRBJ2-1 | TRBV7-2 | TGTGCCAGCAGCTTAGAGGGGACACGAGGAGCGAATGAGCAGTTCTTC | CASSLEGTRGANEQFF
- | TRBD2 | TRBJ2-5 | TRBV5-1 | TGCGCCAGCAGGACTAGCGGGATGCAAGAGACCCAGTACTTC | CASRTSGMQETQYF
- | - | TRBJ2-1 | TRBV7-2 | TGTGCCAGCCGCGCGTCGAGGAGCTCCTACAATGAGCAGTTCTTC | CASRASRSSYNEQFF
- | TRBD1 | TRBJ2-7 | TRBV19 | TGTGCCAGTAGTCAGGGACAGGGTGACCACGAGCAGTACTTC | CASSQGQGDHEQYF
- | TRBD2 | TRBJ2-1 | TRBV4-1 | TGCGCCAGCAGCCAAGGACAGCGGGGGAGCTCCTACAATGAGCAGTTCTTC | CASSQGQRGSSYNEQFF